This entry features one T cell receptor (beta chain) sequence. Its antigen is currently unknown. Germline CDR1 is DFQATT and CDR2 is SNEGSKA (reference sequence). V gave up 6 bases and J gave up 0 bases, with 12 bases separating them. The CDR3 consists of 13 residues. This specimen comes from a study of molecular identifiers for immune sequencing clone quantification. Study-level points and caveats: It was shown that clones above 20 RNA copies held over 99% of effector molecules, but under 1% in naive cells.

TCRdb reprocessed the PCR reads via MiXCR and lists one record per CDR3 protein. The repertoire consists of about 100,000 distinct CDR3 sequences, with about 32% occurring once and the leading ten covering 9% to 10%. The authors gated naive CD8 T cells as CD8+CD4-CCR7+CD45RA+ for sorting. The sequenced material came from naive CD8+ T cells from blood, with Jurkat cell RNA spiked in. The subset is: FACS-sorted CD8+CD4-CCR7+CD45RA+ naive T cells. This sequence joins TRBV20-1 and TRBJ2-7; possible D gene TRBD2, 5 bases. The source of this sequence is a human donor in good health. Some libraries in this study had Jurkat cell RNA spiked in. CDR3 region: CSAETGSSYEQYF. Here the CDR3 DNA reads TGCAGTGCAGAGACGGGGAGCTCCTACGAGCAGTACTTC.